This passage covers 4 T cell receptor beta chains from one sample sequenced in a study of T-cell memory formation after mild COVID-19. MiXCR was run by TCRdb on the 5' RACE reads, yielding one entry per CDR3 protein. Of about 500,000 distinct CDR3 sequences in the sample, around 20% are singletons; the top ten hold around 12%. Input material: PBMCs or a T cell subset sorted from them (not recorded which). These receptors all stem from an adult woman who had mild COVID-19 (a few samples of this study predate the infection). Cell type and time point are not known.

The gene calls are TRBV6-5 and TRBJ2-7; D may match TRBD1 or TRBD2 (5 bases each). V shed 0 bases and J shed 10 bases, with 37 bases lying between them. From germline, CDR1 is MNHEY and CDR2 SVGAGI. This CDR3 comprises 21 residues. CDR3 loop: CASSYSTRQWGKTDSSLVQYF. In nucleotides, the CDR3 is TGTGCCAGCAGTTACTCGACCAGGCAGTGGGGGAAGACCGACTCCTCACTGGTTCAGTACTTC.

This chain joins TRBV7-3 and TRBJ1-2, with a weak D call TRBD1 (5 bases). Germline-derived CDR1 and CDR2 are SGHTA and FQGTGA. CDR3 length equals 13 residues. Trimming cost V 3 bases and J 7 bases, with 12 bases left between them. This chain's CDR3 is CASSFNSGGGYTF. Here the CDR3 DNA reads TGTGCCAGCAGCTTCAACTCCGGGGGTGGCTACACCTTC.

CDR3 coding DNA: TGTGCCAGCAGCTTAGCGGGGATTGGGCAGCCCCAGCATTTT. Its protein product is CASSLAGIGQPQHF. The chain recombines TRBV7-9 with TRBJ1-5; no clear D. The CDR3 spans 14 residues. Trimming stripped 0 bases from V and 7 bases from J, with 10 bases between. Looked up from germline, CDR1 is SEHNR and CDR2 is FQNEAQ (reference sequence). Full variable domain (remainder filled in from reference TRBV7-9 and TRBJ1-5): DTGVSQNPRHKITKRGQNVTFRCDPISEHNRLYWYRQTLGQGPEFLTYFQNEAQLEKSRLLSDRFSAERPKGSFSTLEIQRTEQGDSAMYLCASSLAGIGQPQHFGDGTRLSIL.

This clonotype was found a few times. The rearrangement links TRBV5-1 to TRBJ2-5; 11 bases fit TRBD1. The CDR3 extends over 15 amino acids. Germline lookup yields CDR1 SGHRS and CDR2 YFSETQ. V shed 3 bases, J shed 7 bases, and the junction held 8 bases outside the gene matches. CDR3 protein: CASSSGQGVGGTQYF. In nucleotides, the CDR3 is TGCGCCAGCAGCTCGGGACAGGGGGTCGGTGGGACCCAGTACTTC.